Listed below are T cell receptor beta chains from one sample, sequenced in a study of blood T cells in healthy people across ages. TCRdb re-derived calls from the 5' RACE reads in MiXCR, one entry per CDR3 protein. The table lists 1.4 million or so distinct CDR3 sequences, 35% to 45% of them singletons. What was sequenced was blood. All receptors derive from a young woman in good health. Both conserved end residues are part of each CDR3. Each record gives: V gene, CDR3 protein.

V gene: TRBV7-2; CDR3 protein: CASSLRLGAGGSGYTF
V gene: TRBV20-1; CDR3 protein: CSANPTGGVETQYF
V gene: TRBV6-2/TRBV6-3; CDR3 protein: CASRRYEEGPNQPQHF
V gene: TRBV7-2; CDR3 protein: CASSLAPGNNEQFF
V gene: TRBV29-1; CDR3 protein: CSVESRDRGHTDTQYF
V gene: TRBV6-5; CDR3 protein: CASRRLAGGSEFF
V gene: TRBV29-1; CDR3 protein: CSVAVSGNTIYF
V gene: TRBV5-1; CDR3 protein: CASSQSTGILGGYTF
V gene: TRBV11-2; CDR3 protein: CASSFPGQPNNEQFF
V gene: TRBV12-3/TRBV12-4; CDR3 protein: CASSSRRTAWKTYNEQYF
V gene: TRBV7-8; CDR3 protein: CASSFGRGTYNEQFF
V gene: TRBV19; CDR3 protein: CASSPFGQPETQYF
V gene: TRBV12-3/TRBV12-4; CDR3 protein: CASSFVQGAWETQYF
V gene: TRBV2; CDR3 protein: CASSLEAPRVLLGYTF
V gene: TRBV28; CDR3 protein: CASSLYGSPRTDTQYF
V gene: TRBV14; CDR3 protein: CASSQRAVSYNEQFF
V gene: TRBV4-3; CDR3 protein: CASSQVPNSYEQYF
V gene: TRBV27; CDR3 protein: CASARYRVGQPQHF
V gene: TRBV4-2; CDR3 protein: CASSRSTSDLSYEQYF
V gene: TRBV11-2; CDR3 protein: CASSVEVGDEQYF
V gene: TRBV12-3/TRBV12-4; CDR3 protein: CASSLALSGGRTQYF
V gene: TRBV6-6; CDR3 protein: CATFYIPSTDTQYF
V gene: TRBV27; CDR3 protein: CASSLLAGESYEQYF
V gene: TRBV12-3/TRBV12-4; CDR3 protein: CASSYGHEAFF
V gene: TRBV4-3; CDR3 protein: CASSQATRANYGYTF
V gene: TRBV7-9; CDR3 protein: CASSSRTSGEYEQYF
V gene: TRBV5-1; CDR3 protein: CASRQGGPLGGANVLTF
V gene: TRBV28; CDR3 protein: CASSLFRLREGTDTQYF
V gene: TRBV29-1; CDR3 protein: CSVEDWARPGELFF
V gene: TRBV27; CDR3 protein: CASSLSAVTYEQYF
V gene: TRBV20-1; CDR3 protein: CSARDSDRGFGYTF
V gene: TRBV6-1; CDR3 protein: CASEQFPHEQYF
V gene: TRBV6-5; CDR3 protein: CASSYPNGRPLNEQYF
V gene: TRBV29-1; CDR3 protein: CSVEERRGDLTDTQYF
V gene: TRBV9; CDR3 protein: CASSTGQNQETQYF
V gene: TRBV2; CDR3 protein: CASGAQRGNIQYF
V gene: TRBV29-1; CDR3 protein: CSVAGGTNEKLFF
V gene: TRBV6-5; CDR3 protein: CASRGDRSSYNEQYF
V gene: TRBV10-2; CDR3 protein: CASSEGGSGETQYF
V gene: TRBV13; CDR3 protein: CASSSLLGGGYTF